This section outlines one TCR beta chain sequence together with its context. Germline V gene data show CDR1 as KGHSH and CDR2 as LQKENI. Trimming shortened V by 2 bases and J by 6 bases, and 19 bases separated the two germline ends. The CDR3 loop spans 16 amino acids. Original processing methods: Estimates of nucleated cell counts were drawn from the amplification of reference gene primers. This table comes from immunoSEQ multiplex PCR, and its TCRdb copy is limited to in-frame clones, with some not included. Clone size and V and J calls were adopted from that table, with D and trimming inferred from the DNA. The repertoire holds more than 350,000 clones, with around 90% as singletons. The data were obtained in a study of blood T cell repertoires in COVID-19. Overall study context: T cells, B-cell-depleted T cells, or PBMCs provided the cDNA or gDNA that served as material.

While infection was still active, Seattle patients were enrolled and then followed longitudinally. The chain links TRBV18 to TRBJ1-2; tentatively, D is TRBD1 (5 bases). This sequence was found in a woman aged 25 to 39 with COVID-19, enrolled during active disease. The specimen sequenced was peripheral blood. The DNA for the CDR3 is TGTGCCAGCTCACCAGCGGGAGGCTTCCGAGGGGATGGCTACACCTTC. Protein product: CASSPAGGFRGDGYTF.